This entry lists 28 T cell receptor beta chains sequenced from one sample in a study of blood T cell repertoires in COVID-19. Only in-frame clones appear in the TCRdb table, and some are missing; sequencing was by immunoSEQ multiplex PCR. The sample lists 130,000 to 150,000 clones, 79% occurring once. Sample: peripheral blood. These receptors were collected from a middle-aged man with active or convalescent COVID-19.

The chain employs TRBV27 and TRBJ1-4; D gene ambiguous. The germline V and J ends were trimmed by 3 bases and 7 bases, with 18 bases remaining between them. The CDR3 loop spans 16 amino acids. Germline V gives CDR1 MNHEY, CDR2 SMNVEV (reference sequence). The CDR3 nucleotides are TGTGCCAGCAGTTTGGTCAGGCCGGTTTCCTTTGAAAAACTGTTTTTT. Protein product: CASSLVRPVSFEKLFF.

The chain carries TRBV27 and TRBJ2-7; possible D gene TRBD1, 5 bases. The CDR3 loop spans 14 amino acids. Trimming shortened V by 3 bases and J by 2 bases, and 11 bases separated the two germline ends. Germline V gene lookup returns CDR1 MNHEY and CDR2 SMNVEV (reference sequence). The CDR3 sequence is CASSLIKGTYEQYF. Written as DNA, the CDR3 is TGTGCCAGCAGTTTGATCAAGGGGACCTACGAGCAGTACTTC.

This clone was recorded a few times. The chain recombines TRBV28 with TRBJ1-2; TRBD1 matches 8 bases. With V trimmed by 1 base and J by 10 bases, 11 bases remained unmatched. The CDR3 runs to 15 residues. The germline gives CDR1 MDHEN, CDR2 SYDVKM. Here the CDR3 DNA reads TGTGCCAGCAGTTTATCCGGTGCGGGGCAGGGGGCCTACACCTTC. As protein: CASSLSGAGQGAYTF.

This clone showed up just a few times. The chain is built from TRBV5-6 and TRBJ2-5; 8 bases line up with TRBD2. Germline lookup yields CDR1 SGHDT and CDR2 YYEEEE. V shed 1 base and J 4 bases; nucleotides not matched to a gene: 6. The CDR3 runs 15 residues. The CDR3, as DNA: TGTGCCAGCAGCTTGCGCGGGGGGTGGCCAGAGACCCAGTACTTC. Translating it yields CASSLRGGWPETQYF.

The chain joins TRBV28 to TRBJ1-2, with D possibly matching TRBD1 (6 bases). Per germline, CDR1 MDHEN and CDR2 SYDVKM. Trimming removed 5 bases at V and 4 bases at J, with 11 bases between. The CDR3 totals 13 residues. CDR3 bases: TGTGCCAGCAGTACGGGACACCTCTATGGCTACACCTTC. It translates to CASSTGHLYGYTF.

This chain links TRBV5-4 with TRBJ2-1; D is uncertain. The CDR3 sequence is 11 residues long. The V gene's germline CDR1 is SGHNT and CDR2 YYREEE (reference sequence). Trimming took 4 bases from V and 4 from J, leaving 3 bases between them. The CDR3 region has the DNA TGTGCCAGCAGCATATACAATGAGCAGTTCTTC. Translating gives CASSIYNEQFF.

The chain joins TRBV11-3 to TRBJ2-1; TRBD2 agrees at 8 bases. Per germline, CDR1 SGHNT and CDR2 YENEEA. The V segment lost 5 bases and the J segment 5 bases; nucleotides outside the gene matches: 2. The length of the CDR3 is 13 residues. The CDR3: CASSPLADNEQFF. The DNA for the CDR3 is TGTGCCAGCAGCCCACTAGCGGACAATGAGCAGTTCTTC.

This chain links TRBV6-1 with TRBJ1-5; no firm D call. Between the trimmed V and J ends, which lost 1 base and 12 bases, there was a span of 13 bases. This CDR3 contains 13 residues. Germline V gene data show CDR1 as MNHNS and CDR2 as SASEGT. The CDR3 bases are TGTGCCAGCAGTGAAGTTCGGGAAATCGACCAGCATTTT. It is translated as CASSEVREIDQHF.

This clone was observed at least ten times. The chain couples TRBV30 to TRBJ1-1; weak D call: TRBD1 (5 bases). The CDR3 extends over 18 amino acids. The germline gives CDR1 GTSNPN, CDR2 SVGIG (reference sequence). V lost 2 bases and J lost 0, with 22 bases in between. CDR3 amino acids: CAWSLGLDPGGVNTEAFF. CDR3 nucleotides: TGTGCCTGGAGTCTAGGCCTGGACCCGGGGGGGGTGAACACTGAAGCTTTCTTT.

The chain has TRBV2 and TRBJ1-6; weak D call: TRBD1 (5 bases). The CDR3 is 14 residues long. Trimming stripped 3 bases from V and 9 bases from J, with 12 bases between. Germline V CDR1 and CDR2: SNHLY, FYNNEI. The CDR3 loop is CASSDQGRVSPLHF. The CDR3 nucleotides read TGTGCCAGCAGTGACCAGGGAAGAGTTTCACCCCTCCACTTT.

This clone was observed a single time. The chain carries TRBV6-1 and TRBJ1-3; the D gene is possibly TRBD1 (5 bases). The CDR3 is 13 amino acids. V lost 1 base to trimming and J lost 4 bases, with 5 bases between them. CDR1 is MNHNS and CDR2 is SASEGT in the germline V gene. CDR3 DNA: TGTGCCAGCAGTGAAGACAGGGGAAACACCATATATTTT. Protein product: CASSEDRGNTIYF.

V usage is TRBV20-1 and J usage is TRBJ2-3; no definite D call. Germline V gene sequence: CDR1 DFQATT, CDR2 SNEGSKA (reference sequence). V was trimmed by 3 bases and J by 2 bases, leaving 15 bases between them. The CDR3 is 15 amino acids. The CDR3 DNA is TGCAGTGCTAGTTCTGGCGGTATTGCCACAGATACGCAGTATTTT. As protein: CSASSGGIATDTQYF.

The chain links TRBV29-1 to TRBJ1-2, with no clear D. With 5 bases removed from V and 0 bases from J, the gap between germline ends came to 7 bases. The CDR3 spans 12 residues. From germline, CDR1 is SQVTM and CDR2 ANQGSEA. CDR3: CSVLESNYGYTF. CDR3 nucleotide sequence: TGCAGCGTTCTGGAGTCTAACTATGGCTACACCTTC.

The chain combines TRBV5-1 with TRBJ2-3; TRBD2 is a possible D gene (5 bases). The CDR3 sequence is 12 residues long. The V and J ends lost 2 bases and 8 bases respectively, with 9 bases between them. The germline V gene encodes CDR1 SGHRS and CDR2 YFSETQ. The CDR3 here is CASSLEGGTQYF. CDR3 nucleotides: TGCGCCAGCAGCTTAGAGGGTGGTACGCAGTATTTT.

V and J are TRBV19 and TRBJ1-4, with 7 bases aligning to TRBD1. Germline V CDR1 and CDR2: LNHDA, SQIVND (reference sequence). The CDR3 loop spans 14 amino acids. Trimming removed 7 bases from V and 5 bases from J; junction bases left unmatched: 7. CDR3 in DNA: TGTGCCAGTACCCCGGGACAGCGAAATGAAAAACTGTTTTTT. Translated: CASTPGQRNEKLFF.

The V call is TRBV19, the J call TRBJ2-6; D is perhaps TRBD2 (6 bases). Trimming took 7 bases from V and 9 from J, leaving 16 bases between them. This CDR3 spans 14 amino acids. The V gene's germline CDR1 is LNHDA and CDR2 SQIVND (reference sequence). In nucleotides, the CDR3 is TGTGCCAGTAAGAGGAGGGGAAGTGGCAACGTCCTGACTTTC. It codes for CASKRRGSGNVLTF.

The gene calls are TRBV18 and TRBJ2-7; 8 nucleotides line up with TRBD2. The CDR3 contains 14 residues. After removal of 3 bases from V and 7 bases from J, the junction contained 8 bases not matched to a gene. Germline CDR1 is KGHSH and CDR2 is LQKENI. The CDR3 is CASSPSGLAEEQYF. The CDR3 DNA is TGTGCCAGCTCACCGTCAGGACTAGCTGAAGAGCAGTACTTC.

In its sample, this clone was seen a few times. The V call is TRBV6-4, the J call TRBJ1-4, with 8 positions matching TRBD1. The V gene end was trimmed by 9 bases and the J gene end by 7 bases; junction bases not matched to a gene: 10. The CDR3 is made up of 14 amino acids. The germline V gene encodes CDR1 MRHNA and CDR2 SNTAGT. Here the CDR3 DNA reads TGTGCCAGTGCAGAGACAGGGGAGGCTGAAAAACTGTTTTTT. Translated, it gives CASAETGEAEKLFF.

V gene TRBV5-6 combines with J gene TRBJ2-1; D gene ambiguous. Germline lookup yields CDR1 SGHDT and CDR2 YYEEEE. V lost 2 bases and J lost 7, with 7 bases in between. The CDR3 totals 12 residues. The CDR3 loop reads CASSLGVNEQFF. The CDR3 DNA follows: TGTGCCAGCAGCTTAGGAGTAAATGAGCAGTTCTTC. Full variable domain (remainder filled in from reference TRBV5-6 and TRBJ2-1): DAGVTQSPTHLIKTRGQQVTLRCSPKSGHDTVSWYQQALGQGPQFIFQYYEEEERQRGNFPDRFSGHQFPNYSSELNVNALLLGDSALYLCASSLGVNEQFFGPGTRLTVL.

The chain has TRBV4-1 and TRBJ2-7, with D possibly TRBD2 on 6 matching bases. The CDR3 covers 15 residues. Germline values: CDR1 MGHRA, CDR2 YSYEKL. Trimming took off 7 bases at V and 3 bases at J, with 19 bases between the two ends. CDR3 region: CASTPGRGNVYEQYF. As DNA, the CDR3 is TGCGCCAGCACGCCTGGACGGGGGAATGTCTACGAGCAGTACTTC.

The chain carries TRBV29-1 and TRBJ2-5; D possibly corresponds to TRBD1 (5 bases). Germline V gene sequence: CDR1 SQVTM, CDR2 ANQGSEA. This CDR3 is built from 12 residues. V was clipped by 6 bases and J by 3 bases, with 11 bases between them. This CDR3 is CSVEPTEETQYF. As DNA, the CDR3 is TGCAGCGTAGAACCGACAGAAGAGACCCAGTACTTC.

The CDR3 DNA follows: TGTGCCAGTAGCCCGGACTGGGAAGAGACCCAGTACTTC. Translating gives CASSPDWEETQYF. The V and J genes are TRBV19 and TRBJ2-5; D might be TRBD2 (5 bases). The length of the CDR3 is 13 residues. V was clipped by 6 bases and J by 3 bases, with 11 bases between them. In germline, CDR1 is LNHDA, CDR2 SQIVND (reference sequence).

This clone was counted a few times. The genes are TRBV27 and TRBJ1-6; 8 positions agree with TRBD1. The CDR3 loop spans 16 amino acids. Per the germline V gene, CDR1 is MNHEY and CDR2 is SMNVEV (reference sequence). V lost 5 bases to trimming and J lost 9 bases; unmatched junction nucleotides: 12. CDR3 residues: CASSRQPDRAGSPLHF. CDR3 in DNA: TGTGCCAGCAGTCGACAGCCGGACAGGGCAGGTTCACCCCTCCACTTT.

The gene calls are TRBV24-1 and TRBJ1-5, with 7 bases fitting TRBD1. The V gene's germline CDR1 is KGHDR and CDR2 SFDVKD. This CDR3 has 14 residues. The V segment lost 5 bases and the J segment 5 bases; nucleotides outside the gene matches: 5. Written as DNA, the CDR3 is TGTGCCACCAGTGGACAGGGAGGTTATCAGCCCCAGCATTTT. The encoded protein is CATSGQGGYQPQHF.

The chain is built from TRBV5-6 and TRBJ2-7; TRBD1 matches at 9 bases. CDR1 SGHDT and CDR2 YYEEEE come from the germline V gene. There are 17 residues in the CDR3. V shed 4 bases and J 1 base; nucleotides not matched to a gene: 12. The CDR3 loop is CASSRYPGTGQSYEQYF. CDR3 DNA: TGTGCCAGCAGCAGATACCCCGGGACAGGGCAATCCTACGAGCAGTACTTC. Supplemented by reference TRBV5-6 and TRBJ2-7, the full variable domain reads DAGVTQSPTHLIKTRGQQVTLRCSPKSGHDTVSWYQQALGQGPQFIFQYYEEEERQRGNFPDRFSGHQFPNYSSELNVNALLLGDSALYLCASSRYPGTGQSYEQYFGPGTRLTVT.

The rearrangement uses TRBV5-4 and TRBJ1-4; D is perhaps TRBD1 (5 bases). Between the trimmed V and J ends, which lost 2 bases and 7 bases, there was a span of 12 bases. The CDR3 consists of 14 residues. CDR1 SGHNT and CDR2 YYREEE come from the germline V gene (reference sequence). CDR3 protein: CASSLKGPGEKLFF. The DNA of the CDR3 is TGTGCCAGCAGCTTAAAGGGGCCGGGTGAAAAACTGTTTTTT.

The DNA for the CDR3 is TGCGCCAGCAGCCACGACAGCAGCTCCTATAATTCACCCCTCCACTTT. Its translation is CASSHDSSSYNSPLHF. The chain couples TRBV5-1 to TRBJ1-6; tentatively, D is TRBD1 (5 bases). The ends were cut back, 4 bases at V and 0 bases at J, with 11 bases in the middle. Germline values: CDR1 SGHRS, CDR2 YFSETQ. The CDR3 is made up of 16 amino acids.

This clone has just one count. The chain recombines TRBV7-6 with TRBJ1-6, with 10 bases matching TRBD1. CDR1 is SGHVS, CDR2 FNYEAQ, per germline. This CDR3 comprises 14 residues. Trimming removed 6 bases from V and 7 bases from J; junction bases left unmatched: 3. CDR3 in DNA: TGTGCCAGCAGGGGGGACAGGGGAAATTCACCCCTCCACTTT. This translates into CASRGDRGNSPLHF.